This note documents a single TCR beta chain sequence. What it binds is not known. This sample was taken from a study of vaccination effects on CD4 cells after COVID-19. Study-level information: The second dose preceded post-vaccine samples by a median of 72 days. Study results and limitations: Substantial clonal contraction characterized both infection- and vaccine-induced clones late after vaccination.

Antigen-specific CD4+ T cells were expanded with viral peptide pools in the ViraFEST assay before sequencing. After more than 9 days in culture, the CD4+ T cells were isolated. The person had PCR-confirmed SARS-CoV-2 infection between March and December 2020. Two-dose BNT162b2 or mRNA-1273 vaccination was given to participants. In germline, CDR1 is SGHTA, CDR2 FQGNSA. V lost 2 bases, J lost 6 bases, and 11 bases lay in between. This CDR3 contains 13 residues. This table comes from immunoSEQ multiplex PCR, and its TCRdb copy is limited to in-frame clones, with some not included. In the table there are 15,000 to 20,000 clones, around 76% of which are singletons.

The sample consisted of CD4+ T cells from PBMCs cultured with SARS-CoV-2 spike peptides, taken after COVID-19 vaccination. The sequence was obtained from a human donor who had a prior SARS-CoV-2 infection. The chain links TRBV7-2 to TRBJ2-7, with D perhaps being TRBD1 or TRBD2 (6 bases each). CDR3 sequence: CASSLTGALEQYF. The CDR3 bases are TGTGCCAGCAGCTTAACGGGGGCGCTCGAGCAGTACTTC.